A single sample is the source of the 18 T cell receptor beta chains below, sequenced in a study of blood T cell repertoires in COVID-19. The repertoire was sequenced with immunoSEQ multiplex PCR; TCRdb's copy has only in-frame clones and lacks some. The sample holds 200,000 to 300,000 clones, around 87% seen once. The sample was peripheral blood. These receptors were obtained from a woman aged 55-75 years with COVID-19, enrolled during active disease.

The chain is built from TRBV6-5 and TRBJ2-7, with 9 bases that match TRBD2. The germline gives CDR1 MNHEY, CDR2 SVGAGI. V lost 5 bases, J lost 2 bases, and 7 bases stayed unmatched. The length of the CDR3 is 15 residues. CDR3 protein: CASSIAGDPTYEQYF. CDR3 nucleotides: TGTGCCAGCAGTATAGCGGGAGATCCTACCTACGAGCAGTACTTC.

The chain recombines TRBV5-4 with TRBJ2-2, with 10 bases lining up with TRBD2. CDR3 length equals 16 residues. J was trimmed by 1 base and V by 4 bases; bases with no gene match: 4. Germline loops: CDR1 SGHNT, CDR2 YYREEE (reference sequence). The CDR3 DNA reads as TGTGCCAGCAGCCTGGGACTAGCGAGGAACACCGGGGAGCTGTTTTTT. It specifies CASSLGLARNTGELFF.

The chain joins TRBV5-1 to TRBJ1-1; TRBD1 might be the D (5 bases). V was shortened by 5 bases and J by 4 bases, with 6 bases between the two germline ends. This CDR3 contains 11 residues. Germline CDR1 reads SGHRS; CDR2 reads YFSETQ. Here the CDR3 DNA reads TGCGCCAGCAGGGGGCTCACTGAAGCTTTCTTT. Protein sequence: CASRGLTEAFF.

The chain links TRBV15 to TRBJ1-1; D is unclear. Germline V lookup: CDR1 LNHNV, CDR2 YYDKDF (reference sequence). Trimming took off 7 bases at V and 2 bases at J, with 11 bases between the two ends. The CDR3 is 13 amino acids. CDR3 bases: TGTGCCACCACCAGGCAGATTAACACTGAAGCTTTCTTT. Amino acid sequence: CATTRQINTEAFF.

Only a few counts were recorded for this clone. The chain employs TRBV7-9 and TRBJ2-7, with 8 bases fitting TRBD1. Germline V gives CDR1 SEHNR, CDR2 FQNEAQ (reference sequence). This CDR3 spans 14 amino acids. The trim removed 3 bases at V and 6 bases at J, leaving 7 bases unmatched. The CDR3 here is CASSFHRDRGEQYF. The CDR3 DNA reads TGTGCCAGCAGCTTTCACCGCGACAGGGGCGAGCAGTACTTC.

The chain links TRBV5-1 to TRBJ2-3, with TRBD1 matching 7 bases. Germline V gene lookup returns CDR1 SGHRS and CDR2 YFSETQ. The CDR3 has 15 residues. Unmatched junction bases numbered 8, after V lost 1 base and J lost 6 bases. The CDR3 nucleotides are TGCGCCAGCAGCTTGTCACAGGGGAGTGGGGATACGCAGTATTTT. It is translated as CASSLSQGSGDTQYF.

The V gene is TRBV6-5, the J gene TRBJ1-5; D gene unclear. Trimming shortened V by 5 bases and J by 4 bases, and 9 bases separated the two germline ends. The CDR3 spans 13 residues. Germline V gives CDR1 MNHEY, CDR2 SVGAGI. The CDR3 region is CASSRGTNQPQHF. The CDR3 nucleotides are TGTGCCAGCAGTCGAGGTACTAATCAGCCCCAGCATTTT.

CDR3 protein: CASSVGANYGYTF. The CDR3, as DNA: TGTGCCAGCAGTGTGGGAGCTAACTATGGCTACACCTTC. This chain links TRBV28 with TRBJ1-2; D is ambiguous. V lost 5 bases to trimming and J lost 0 bases, with 7 bases between them. Germline V lookup: CDR1 MDHEN, CDR2 SYDVKM. CDR3 length: 13 amino acids.

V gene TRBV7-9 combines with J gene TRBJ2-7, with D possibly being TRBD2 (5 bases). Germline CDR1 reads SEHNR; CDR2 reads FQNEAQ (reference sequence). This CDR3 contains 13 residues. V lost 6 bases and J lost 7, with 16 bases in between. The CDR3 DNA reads TGTGCCAGCAGTCCTCCGGGTCCGGGGGAGCAGTACTTC. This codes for CASSPPGPGEQYF.

DNA for the CDR3: TGCAGCGTTCAAGGGACTAGCGGGTTTATAGGGTACCAAGAGACCCAGTACTTC. Protein: CSVQGTSGFIGYQETQYF. This rearrangement joins TRBV29-1 to TRBJ2-5, with 12 bases matching TRBD2. V gave up 5 bases and J gave up 0 bases; unmatched junction bases: 13. The CDR3 has 18 residues. Looked up from germline, CDR1 is SQVTM and CDR2 is ANQGSEA.

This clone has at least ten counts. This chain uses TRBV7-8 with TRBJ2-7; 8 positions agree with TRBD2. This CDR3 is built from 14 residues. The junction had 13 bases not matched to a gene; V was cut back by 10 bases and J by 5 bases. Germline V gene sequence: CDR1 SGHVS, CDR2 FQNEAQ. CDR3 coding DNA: TGTGCCACACGGAAGTCCGGGAGGGCCCACGAGCAGTACTTC. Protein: CATRKSGRAHEQYF.

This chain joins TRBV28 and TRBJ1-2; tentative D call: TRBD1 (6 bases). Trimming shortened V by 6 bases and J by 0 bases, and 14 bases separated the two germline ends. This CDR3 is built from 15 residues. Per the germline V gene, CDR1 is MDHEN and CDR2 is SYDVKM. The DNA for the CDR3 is TGTGCCAGCAGCCGGACGGGACACTCTAACTATGGCTACACCTTC. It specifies CASSRTGHSNYGYTF.

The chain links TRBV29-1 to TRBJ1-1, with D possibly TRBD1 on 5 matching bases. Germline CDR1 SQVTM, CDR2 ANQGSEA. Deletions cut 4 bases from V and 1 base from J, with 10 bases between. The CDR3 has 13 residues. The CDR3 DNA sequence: TGCAGCGTTGTCCCGGGGGGGAACACTGAAGCTTTCTTT. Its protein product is CSVVPGGNTEAFF.

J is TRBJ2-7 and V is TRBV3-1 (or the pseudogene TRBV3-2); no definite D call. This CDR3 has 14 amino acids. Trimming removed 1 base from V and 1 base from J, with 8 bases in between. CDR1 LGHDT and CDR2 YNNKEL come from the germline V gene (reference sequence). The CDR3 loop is CASSQGIGSYEQYF. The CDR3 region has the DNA TGTGCCAGCAGCCAAGGGATCGGGTCCTACGAGCAGTACTTC.

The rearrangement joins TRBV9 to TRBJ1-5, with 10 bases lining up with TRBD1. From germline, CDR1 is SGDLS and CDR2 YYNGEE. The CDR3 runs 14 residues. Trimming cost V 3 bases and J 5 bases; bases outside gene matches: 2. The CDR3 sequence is CASSGQGAYQPQHF. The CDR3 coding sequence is TGTGCCAGCAGCGGACAGGGGGCATATCAGCCCCAGCATTTT.

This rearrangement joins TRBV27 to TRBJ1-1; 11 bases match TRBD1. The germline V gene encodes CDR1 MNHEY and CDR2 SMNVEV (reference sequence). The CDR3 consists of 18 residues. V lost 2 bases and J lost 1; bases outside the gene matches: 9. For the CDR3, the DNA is TGTGCCAGCAGTTTAAGCCCGGACAGGGGGCAGAGGAACACTGAAGCTTTCTTT. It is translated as CASSLSPDRGQRNTEAFF.

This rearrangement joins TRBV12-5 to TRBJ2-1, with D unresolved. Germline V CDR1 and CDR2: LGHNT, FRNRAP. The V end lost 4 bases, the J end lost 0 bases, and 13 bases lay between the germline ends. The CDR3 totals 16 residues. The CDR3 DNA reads TGTGCTAGTGGTTATCTAGGCCCTAGCTCCTACAATGAGCAGTTCTTC. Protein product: CASGYLGPSSYNEQFF.

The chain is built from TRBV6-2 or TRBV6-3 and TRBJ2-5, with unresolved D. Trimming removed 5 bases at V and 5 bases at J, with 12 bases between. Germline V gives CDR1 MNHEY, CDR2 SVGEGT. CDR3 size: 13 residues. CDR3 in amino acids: CASSLTEVETQYF. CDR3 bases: TGTGCCAGCAGTCTTACAGAAGTTGAGACCCAGTACTTC.